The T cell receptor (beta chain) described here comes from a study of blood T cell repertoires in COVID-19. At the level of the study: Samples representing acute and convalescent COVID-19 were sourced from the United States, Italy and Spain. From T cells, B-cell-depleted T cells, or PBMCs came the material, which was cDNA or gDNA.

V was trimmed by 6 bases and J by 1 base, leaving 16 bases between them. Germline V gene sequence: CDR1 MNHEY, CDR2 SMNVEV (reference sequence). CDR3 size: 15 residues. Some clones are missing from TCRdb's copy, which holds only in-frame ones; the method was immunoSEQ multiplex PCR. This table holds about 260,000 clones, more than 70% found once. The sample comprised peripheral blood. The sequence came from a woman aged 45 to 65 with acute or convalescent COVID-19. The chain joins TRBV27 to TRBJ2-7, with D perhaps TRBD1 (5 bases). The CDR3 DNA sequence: TGTGCCAGCAGCCTAGGGGTTTTCAGGTCCTACGAGCAGTACTTC. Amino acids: CASSLGVFRSYEQYF.